These 27 T cell receptor beta chains originate from one sample sequenced in a study of CD8 T cells in Susac syndrome. It was with random hexamers that 0.5 to 1 ug RNA was reverse transcribed. TCRdb fed the immunoSEQ multiplex PCR reads into MiXCR, producing one record per CDR3 protein. The sample lists approximately 100,000 distinct CDR3 sequences; 85% to 95% were seen once. Sequenced material: CD8+ T cells from PBMCs. The receptors come from a human donor in good health.

V gene TRBV7-3 combines with J gene TRBJ2-7; 9 bases fit TRBD2. The V and J ends lost 3 bases and 0 bases, in that order; junction bases with no gene match: 9. Germline V gene data show CDR1 as SGHTA and CDR2 as FQGTGA. This CDR3 is built from 17 residues. CDR3 bases: TGTGCCAGCAGCTTCTCCGGACTAGCGACGAGCTCCTACGAGCAGTACTTC. It yields the protein CASSFSGLATSSYEQYF. The variable domain in full, completed from reference TRBV7-3 and TRBJ2-7, reads GAGVSQTPSNKVTEKGKYVELRCDPISGHTALYWYRQSLGQGPEFLIYFQGTGAADDSGLPNDRFFAVRPEGSVSTLKIQRTERGDSAVYLCASSFSGLATSSYEQYFGPGTRLTVT.

The J gene is TRBJ1-5, the V gene TRBV29-1; D not resolved. V lost 4 bases, J lost 3 bases, and 10 bases lay in between. CDR1 and CDR2 (germline): SQVTM, ANQGSEA. The CDR3 length is 13 residues. CDR3 nucleotides: TGCAGCGTTGTTCAGGACCTCAATCAGCCCCAGCATTTT. This sequence encodes CSVVQDLNQPQHF.

The V and J genes are TRBV3-1 and TRBJ1-2; possibly TRBD1 for D (5 bases). The CDR3 is 17 amino acids. V was pared by 1 base and J by 4 bases, with 19 bases between. Germline V gene data show CDR1 as LGHDT and CDR2 as YNNKEL (reference sequence). The CDR3 DNA sequence: TGTGCCAGCAGCCAAGTAATTTCCGGAGGGGAAAGCTATGGCTACACCTTC. Protein: CASSQVISGGESYGYTF.

The chain carries TRBV12-3 or TRBV12-4 and TRBJ1-2; D is unclear. The V end was cut by 2 bases, the J end by 7 bases, with 11 bases between. This CDR3 comprises 13 residues. The CDR3 DNA sequence: TGTGCCAGCAGTTTACGGCAAAGGAGTGGCTACACCTTC. Its translation is CASSLRQRSGYTF.

The CDR3: CASGPSGGGNTEAFF. CDR3 sequence (DNA): TGTGCTAGTGGTCCTTCAGGGGGCGGGAACACTGAAGCTTTCTTT. This sequence joins TRBV12-5 and TRBJ1-1, with 8 bases that match TRBD1. Germline CDR1 is LGHNT and CDR2 is FRNRAP. CDR3 size: 15 residues. V lost 5 bases, J lost 1 base, and 6 bases stayed unmatched.

This chain connects TRBV12-3 or TRBV12-4 to TRBJ2-1; D may correspond to TRBD1 or TRBD2 (5 bases each). Trimming cost V 5 bases and J 7 bases, with 9 bases left between them. The CDR3 is 12 amino acids. The CDR3 coding sequence is TGTGCCAGCAGTGGGACGGGAAATGAGCAGTTCTTC. It yields the protein CASSGTGNEQFF.

This chain joins TRBV5-6 and TRBJ1-3, with 7 bases matching TRBD1. The germline CDR1 and CDR2 sequences are SGHDT and YYEEEE. This CDR3 contains 12 residues. V shed 2 bases and J 11 bases; nucleotides not matched to a gene: 4. The CDR3 bases are TGTGCCAGCAGCTTACAGGGGCTCCCCATATATTTT. This encodes CASSLQGLPIYF.

The chain has TRBV20-1 and TRBJ1-5, with TRBD1 identical over 10 bases. Germline trimming cut 5 bases from V and 4 bases from J; bases unmatched to any gene: 2. The CDR3 has 13 amino acids. Germline V lookup: CDR1 DFQATT, CDR2 SNEGSKA (reference sequence). CDR3 residues: CSAGQGGNQPQHF. As DNA, the CDR3 is TGCAGTGCTGGACAGGGGGGAAATCAGCCCCAGCATTTT.

This clonotype was observed once. This chain uses TRBV9 with TRBJ1-4; possibly TRBD1 for D (6 bases). There are 15 residues in the CDR3. The ends were cut back, 4 bases at V and 8 bases at J, with 18 bases in the middle. Germline V gene lookup returns CDR1 SGDLS and CDR2 YYNGEE. CDR3: CASSPAGGAQEKLFF. Here the CDR3 DNA reads TGTGCCAGCAGCCCCGCCGGGGGGGCGCAGGAAAAACTGTTTTTT. Together with reference TRBV9 and TRBJ1-4, the CDR3 gives the full variable domain: DSGVTQTPKHLITATGQRVTLRCSPRSGDLSVYWYQQSLDQGLQFLIQYYNGEERAKGNILERFSAQQFPDLHSELNLSSLELGDSALYFCASSPAGGAQEKLFFGSGTQLSVL.

This chain connects TRBV23-1 to TRBJ1-1; D uncertain. TRBV23-1 is an ORF; its function is uncertain. The CDR3 consists of 14 residues. Trimming pared 0 bases from V and 0 bases from J, leaving 5 bases between. The CDR3 spells CASSQSGVNTEAFF. The CDR3 region has the DNA TGCGCCAGCAGTCAATCGGGAGTGAACACTGAAGCTTTCTTT.

The rearrangement links TRBV29-1 to TRBJ2-1, with D uncertain. This CDR3 is built from 10 residues. Trimming removed 7 bases at V and 5 bases at J, with 6 bases between. Germline V CDR1 and CDR2: SQVTM, ANQGSEA. The CDR3 is CSGRNNEQFF. CDR3 in DNA: TGCAGCGGGCGGAACAATGAGCAGTTCTTC.

CDR3 residues: CASSSRQGGSYEQYF. In DNA, the CDR3 is TGTGCCAGCAGCTCCCGACAGGGGGGCTCCTACGAGCAGTACTTC. The chain recombines TRBV6-2 or TRBV6-3 with TRBJ2-7; TRBD1 matches at 9 bases. The CDR3 is 15 residues long. Germline-derived CDR1 and CDR2 are MNHEY and SVGEGT. V trimming: 6 bases; J trimming: 0 bases; junction bases outside the gene matches: 6.

V is TRBV7-9 and J is TRBJ1-1, with D hard to call. Trimming stripped 1 base from V and 0 bases from J, with 9 bases between. The germline CDR1 and CDR2 sequences are SEHNR and FQNEAQ (reference sequence). This CDR3 contains 15 residues. CDR3 sequence (DNA): TGTGCCAGCAGCTTAGAGGAGGGATTGAACACTGAAGCTTTCTTT. Translated, it gives CASSLEEGLNTEAFF.

The V call is TRBV10-1, the J call TRBJ1-2, with D possibly being TRBD1 (6 bases). Germline CDR1 and CDR2: WNHNN and SYGVQD (reference sequence). CDR3 length equals 15 residues. V was clipped by 6 bases and J by 6 bases, with 20 bases between them. CDR3 nucleotide sequence: TGCGCCAGCAGCCATCAGAGACAGGCTACCAATGGCTACACCTTC. Translation: CASSHQRQATNGYTF.

This clonotype was detected a few times. The V and J genes are TRBV6-2 or TRBV6-3 and TRBJ2-7; 7 bases are shared with TRBD1. Unmatched junction bases numbered 19, after V lost 7 bases and J lost 4 bases. This CDR3 spans 17 amino acids. The germline V gene has CDR1 MNHEY and CDR2 SVGEGT. The CDR3 sequence is CASTLHAGRQGIYEQYF. CDR3 bases: TGTGCCAGCACCCTACACGCTGGACGACAGGGAATTTACGAGCAGTACTTC.

This chain uses TRBV20-1 with TRBJ2-1; tentatively, D is TRBD1 or TRBD2 (5 bases each). This CDR3 has 16 residues. Germline V CDR1 and CDR2: DFQATT, SNEGSKA (reference sequence). V dropped 1 base and J dropped 4 bases, with 17 bases sitting between them. CDR3 protein: CSARVWGRGPYNEQFF. The CDR3 DNA sequence: TGCAGTGCTAGAGTCTGGGGGAGAGGGCCATACAATGAGCAGTTCTTC.

The rearrangement uses TRBV20-1 and TRBJ1-6; no firm D call. The germline V gene encodes CDR1 DFQATT and CDR2 SNEGSKA (reference sequence). The CDR3 is made up of 15 amino acids. V gave up 6 bases and J gave up 4 bases, with 16 bases separating them. CDR3: CSAQNRASYNSPLHF. The CDR3 DNA is TGCAGTGCGCAAAACCGGGCCTCGTATAATTCACCCCTCCACTTT.

The rearrangement uses TRBV7-8 and TRBJ1-4; D gene uncertain. The CDR3 runs 15 residues. V lost 5 bases and J lost 0, with 10 bases in between. Germline CDR1 reads SGHVS; CDR2 reads FQNEAQ. The CDR3 bases are TGTGCCAGCAGCCCCAGGAGTGCAACTAATGAAAAACTGTTTTTT. Translated, it gives CASSPRSATNEKLFF.

The chain recombines TRBV9 with TRBJ1-1; maybe TRBD1 (6 bases). Trimming took off 0 bases at V and 3 bases at J, with 15 bases between the two ends. The CDR3 contains 16 residues. Germline V gene sequence: CDR1 SGDLS, CDR2 YYNGEE. The CDR3 reads CASSVATQGGDTEAFF. DNA for the CDR3: TGTGCCAGCAGCGTAGCTACACAGGGAGGCGACACTGAAGCTTTCTTT.

The chain joins TRBV3-1 to TRBJ2-1; D remains unclear. The CDR3 loop spans 12 amino acids. Trimming shortened V by 4 bases and J by 5 bases, and 6 bases separated the two germline ends. The germline CDR1 and CDR2 sequences are LGHDT and YNNKEL (reference sequence). Here the CDR3 reads CASSPSNNEQFF. Written as DNA, the CDR3 is TGTGCCAGCAGCCCCTCAAACAATGAGCAGTTCTTC.

The chain combines TRBV7-9 with TRBJ2-7; possibly TRBD1 for D (5 bases). The length of the CDR3 is 15 residues. Germline V gene data show CDR1 as SEHNR and CDR2 as FQNEAQ (reference sequence). Between the trimmed V and J ends, which lost 1 base and 2 bases, there was a span of 12 bases. The CDR3 spells CASSLGSGWPYEQYF. The CDR3 DNA reads as TGTGCCAGCAGCTTAGGTTCAGGGTGGCCCTACGAGCAGTACTTC. The full variable domain, in which reference TRBV7-9 and TRBJ2-7 provide the parts outside the CDR3, is DTGVSQNPRHKITKRGQNVTFRCDPISEHNRLYWYRQTLGQGPEFLTYFQNEAQLEKSRLLSDRFSAERPKGSFSTLEIQRTEQGDSAMYLCASSLGSGWPYEQYFGPGTRLTVT.

The chain links TRBV12-5 to TRBJ1-5; weak D call: TRBD1 (6 bases). The V end lost 6 bases, the J end lost 5 bases, and 14 bases lay between the germline ends. This CDR3 is 14 amino acids long. The germline gives CDR1 LGHNT, CDR2 FRNRAP. CDR3: CASGLGQPYQPQHF. The CDR3 DNA follows: TGTGCTAGTGGCCTCGGACAGCCCTATCAGCCCCAGCATTTT.

The V gene is TRBV15, the J gene TRBJ1-1; D is perhaps TRBD1 (6 bases). Germline CDR1 and CDR2: LNHNV and YYDKDF (reference sequence). Deletions cut 4 bases from V and 4 bases from J, with 13 bases between. CDR3 length: 14 residues. CDR3 protein: CATSKGGQGTEAFF. In nucleotides, the CDR3 is TGTGCCACCAGCAAAGGGGGGCAGGGCACTGAAGCTTTCTTT.

This chain links TRBV19 with TRBJ1-1; 10 nucleotides align to TRBD1. This CDR3 spans 13 amino acids. Germline V gene lookup returns CDR1 LNHDA and CDR2 SQIVND (reference sequence). The junction had 1 base not matched to a gene; V was cut back by 6 bases and J by 3 bases. This chain's CDR3 is CASRGTGDTEAFF. CDR3 coding DNA: TGTGCCAGTAGGGGGACAGGGGACACTGAAGCTTTCTTT.

V is TRBV7-9 and J is TRBJ2-1; 9 bases align to TRBD1. With V trimmed by 4 bases and J by 9 bases, 7 bases remained unmatched. Germline V gene data show CDR1 as SEHNR and CDR2 as FQNEAQ (reference sequence). The CDR3 covers 14 residues. The CDR3 sequence: CASSSGTGNSEQFF. In DNA form, the CDR3 reads TGTGCCAGCAGCTCCGGGACAGGGAATAGTGAGCAGTTCTTC.

The chain is built from TRBV6-5 and TRBJ1-2; 7 bases agree with TRBD1. Germline CDR1 MNHEY, CDR2 SVGAGI. The CDR3 contains 13 residues. V gave up 6 bases and J gave up 4 bases; unmatched junction bases: 5. The DNA of the CDR3 is TGTGCCAGCAGAACGCCAGGGGGCTATGGCTACACCTTC. This sequence encodes CASRTPGGYGYTF.

The chain combines TRBV5-1 with TRBJ1-5; D gene uncertain. CDR3 length: 17 residues. Germline V gene lookup returns CDR1 SGHRS and CDR2 YFSETQ. The V end was cut by 4 bases, the J end by 0 bases, with 17 bases between. The CDR3 here is CASSHSAGPFSNQPQHF. For the CDR3, the DNA is TGCGCCAGCAGCCATTCGGCAGGCCCGTTTAGCAATCAGCCCCAGCATTTT.